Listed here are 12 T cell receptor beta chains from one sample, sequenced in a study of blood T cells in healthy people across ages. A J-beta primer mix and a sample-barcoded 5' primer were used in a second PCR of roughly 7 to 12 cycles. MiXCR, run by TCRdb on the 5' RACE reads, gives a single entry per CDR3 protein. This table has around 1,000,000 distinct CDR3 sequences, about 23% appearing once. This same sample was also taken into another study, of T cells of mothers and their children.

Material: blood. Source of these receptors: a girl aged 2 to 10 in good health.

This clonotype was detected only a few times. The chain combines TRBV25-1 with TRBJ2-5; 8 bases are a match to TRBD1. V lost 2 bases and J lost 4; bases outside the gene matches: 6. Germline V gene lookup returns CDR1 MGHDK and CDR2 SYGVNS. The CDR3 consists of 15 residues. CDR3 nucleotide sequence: TGTGCCAGCAGTGAACTGACAGGGGCACGAGAGACCCAGTACTTC. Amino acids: CASSELTGARETQYF.

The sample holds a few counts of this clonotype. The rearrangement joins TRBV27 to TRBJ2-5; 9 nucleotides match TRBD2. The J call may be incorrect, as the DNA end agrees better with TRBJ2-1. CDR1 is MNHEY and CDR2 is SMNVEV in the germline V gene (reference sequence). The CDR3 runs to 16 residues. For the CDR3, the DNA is TGTGCCAGCAGGGGGATAGCGGGAGTATTAGAAAATGAGCAGTTCTTC. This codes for CASRGIAGVLENEQFF.

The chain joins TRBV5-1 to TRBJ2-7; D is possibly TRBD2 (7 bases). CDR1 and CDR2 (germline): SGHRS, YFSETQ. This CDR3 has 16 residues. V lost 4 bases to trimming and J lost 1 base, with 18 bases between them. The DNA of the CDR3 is TGCGCCAGCAGCCCTCGGGGGGCAGGCACTTCCTACGAGCAGTACTTC. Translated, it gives CASSPRGAGTSYEQYF.

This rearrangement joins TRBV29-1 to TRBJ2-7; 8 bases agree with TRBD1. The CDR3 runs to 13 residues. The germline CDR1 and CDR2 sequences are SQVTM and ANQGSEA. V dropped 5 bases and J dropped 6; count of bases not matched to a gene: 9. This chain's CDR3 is CSVSGQGDGEQYF. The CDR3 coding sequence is TGCAGCGTTTCCGGACAGGGTGACGGCGAGCAGTACTTC.

CDR3 in DNA: TGTGCCAGCAGCACCTCGACCGGGACAGCAAACTACGAGCAGTACTTC. Protein: CASSTSTGTANYEQYF. V gene TRBV12-3 or TRBV12-4 combines with J gene TRBJ2-7; 7 bases are shared with TRBD1. With V trimmed by 6 bases and J by 3 bases, 14 bases remained unmatched. The CDR3 runs 16 residues.

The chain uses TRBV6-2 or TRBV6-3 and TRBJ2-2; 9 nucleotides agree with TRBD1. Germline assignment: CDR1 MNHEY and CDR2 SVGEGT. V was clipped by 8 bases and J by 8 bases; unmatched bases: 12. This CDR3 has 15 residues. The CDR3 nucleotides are TGTGCCAGCCTGGACAGGGGCTCTCGCGTGGGGGAGCTGTTTTTT. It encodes CASLDRGSRVGELFF.

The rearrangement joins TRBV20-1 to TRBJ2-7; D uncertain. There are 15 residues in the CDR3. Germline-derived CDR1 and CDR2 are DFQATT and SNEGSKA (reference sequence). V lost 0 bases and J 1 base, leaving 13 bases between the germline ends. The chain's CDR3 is CSARDLVAESYEQYF. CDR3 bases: TGCAGTGCTAGAGATTTGGTAGCAGAGTCCTACGAGCAGTACTTC.

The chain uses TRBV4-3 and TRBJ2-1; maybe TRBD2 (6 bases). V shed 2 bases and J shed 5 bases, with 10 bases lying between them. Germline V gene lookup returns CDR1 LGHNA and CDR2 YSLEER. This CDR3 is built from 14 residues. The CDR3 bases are TGCGCCAGCAGCCAAACGGGACTCAACAATGAGCAGTTCTTC. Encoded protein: CASSQTGLNNEQFF.

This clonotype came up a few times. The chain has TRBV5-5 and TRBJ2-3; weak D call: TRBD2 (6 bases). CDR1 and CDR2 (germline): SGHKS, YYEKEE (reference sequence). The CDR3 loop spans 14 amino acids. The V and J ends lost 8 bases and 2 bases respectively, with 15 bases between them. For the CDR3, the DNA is TGTGCCAGTAGGAGTGGGACTGACACAGATACGCAGTATTTT. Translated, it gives CASRSGTDTDTQYF.

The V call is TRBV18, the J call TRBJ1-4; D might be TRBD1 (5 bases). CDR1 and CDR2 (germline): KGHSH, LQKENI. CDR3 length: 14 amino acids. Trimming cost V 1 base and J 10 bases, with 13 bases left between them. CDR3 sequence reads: CASSPRDSARKLFF. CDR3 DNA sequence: TGTGCCAGCTCACCACGGGACTCGGCCCGAAAACTGTTTTTT.

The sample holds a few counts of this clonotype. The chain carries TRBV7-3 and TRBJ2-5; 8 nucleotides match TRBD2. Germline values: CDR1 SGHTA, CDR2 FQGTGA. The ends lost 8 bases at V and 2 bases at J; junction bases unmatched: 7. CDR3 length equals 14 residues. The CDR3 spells CASGPTGGQETQYF. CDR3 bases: TGTGCCAGCGGTCCGACGGGGGGGCAAGAGACCCAGTACTTC.

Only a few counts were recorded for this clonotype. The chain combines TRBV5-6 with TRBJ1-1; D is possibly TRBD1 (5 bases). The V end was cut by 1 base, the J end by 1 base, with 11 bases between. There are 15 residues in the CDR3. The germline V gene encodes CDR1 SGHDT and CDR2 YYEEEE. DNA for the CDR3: TGTGCCAGCAGCTTGCAGGGTCGGGGGAACACTGAAGCTTTCTTT. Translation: CASSLQGRGNTEAFF.